Sequencing of this T cell receptor (beta chain) was carried out in a study of shared T cell receptors in the human thymus. Trimming removed 5 bases from V and 0 bases from J, with 13 bases in between. Germline loops: CDR1 MNHNY, CDR2 SVGAGI (reference sequence). The CDR3 extends over 15 amino acids. The repertoire was sequenced with immunoSEQ multiplex PCR; TCRdb's copy has only in-frame clones and lacks some. The table shows some 700,000 clones, with approximately 85% occurring only once. These sequences were also reported in another study, on human thymus T cells. From that study: Donors were healthy Finnish babies undergoing corrective operations for congenital heart defects. The source of the thymus tissue was resections taken during corrective heart surgery. There appeared to be biased usage of V and J genes in thymic and blood repertoires. Thymic TCR repertoires of unrelated people reportedly overlapped highly.

The J gene is TRBJ2-5, the V gene TRBV6-6; D may be TRBD1 (5 bases). The receptor was isolated from a girl under three years old with a congenital heart defect. The sample comprised thymocytes. The CDR3 bases are TGTGCCAGCAGTACCCAACAGGAGTACCAAGAGACCCAGTACTTC. Translated, it gives CASSTQQEYQETQYF.